This T cell receptor (beta chain) comes out of a study of blood T cell repertoires in COVID-19. Study information: Italy, Spain and the United States were the sources of the convalescent and acute COVID-19 samples. PBMCs, B-cell-depleted T cells, or T cells were the source of the cDNA or gDNA that made up the material.

Participant age was about 18 to 100 years, and participants resided in fewer than 25 US areas. Membership in each cohort depended on participant-reported clinical history. Here immunoSEQ multiplex PCR was the method, and the copy in TCRdb shows in-frame clones only, minus some. The sample carries about 240,000 clones, approximately 86% recorded once. With V trimmed by 2 bases and J by 4 bases, 6 bases remained unmatched. The CDR3 runs 15 residues. Germline V CDR1 and CDR2: SGHAT, FQDESV (reference sequence). Sample: PBMCs or T cells enriched from blood (not recorded which). V gene TRBV11-1 combines with J gene TRBJ2-7; 9 nucleotides agree with TRBD1. The receptor comes from a woman aged 40 to 50 with acute COVID-19. The CDR3 nucleotides read TGTGCCAGCAGCTTATTACAGGGGGCAATGTACGAGCAGTACTTC. As protein: CASSLLQGAMYEQYF.